This T cell receptor (beta chain) appears in the sequencing data of a study of PD-L1 blockade in urothelial cancer. Repertoires were generated with immunoSEQ multiplex PCR, while TCRdb's copy carries only in-frame clones and drops some. This sample carries some 45,000 clones, roughly 88% of them seen once, and the ten largest clones take less than 4%. CDR1 is LNHDA and CDR2 is SQIVND in the germline V gene (reference sequence). V lost 5 bases and J 9 bases, leaving 17 bases between the germline ends. This CDR3 is 14 amino acids long. The clonotype originates from a man aged 80 or over with urothelial cancer. The chain links TRBV19 to TRBJ2-1; D might be TRBD2 (6 bases). This specimen was PBMCs, taken around atezolizumab (anti-PD-L1) treatment. CDR3 amino acids: CASSLNLGGTEQFF. The DNA for the CDR3 is TGTGCCAGTAGTCTAAACTTAGGAGGGACTGAGCAGTTCTTC.